This TCR beta chain was sequenced during a study of tumor-infiltrating lymphocytes in oesophageal squamous cell carcinoma. This clonotype was picked up many times. MiXCR, applied by TCRdb to the PCR reads, yields one record per CDR3 protein. The sample lists about 18,000 distinct CDR3 sequences, more than 35% occurring once. The sample comprised esophageal tumor tissue. The TCR was taken from a male donor with esophageal squamous cell carcinoma.

CDR3 sequence: CASSGTGGTEAFF. The CDR3 DNA is TGTGCCAGCAGTGGGACAGGGGGCACCGAAGCTTTCTTT. V and J are TRBV25-1 and TRBJ1-1; 11 bases match TRBD1. Trimming cost V 4 bases and J 8 bases; bases outside gene matches: 3. The CDR3 extends over 13 amino acids. Germline V gives CDR1 MGHDK, CDR2 SYGVNS.